The present T cell receptor (beta chain) was sequenced within a study of blood T cell repertoires in COVID-19. Study summary: Sample material is recorded as cDNA or gDNA derived from T cells, B-cell-depleted T cells, or PBMCs.

The protocol was immunoSEQ multiplex PCR, while the TCRdb copy is restricted to in-frame clones and leaves out a portion. The sample has just under 350,000 clones, approximately 87% seen once. Patients at the Seattle site were enrolled during active infection and followed longitudinally. The V and J ends lost 4 bases and 6 bases respectively, with 17 bases between them. This CDR3 is 14 amino acids long. In germline, CDR1 is SGDLS, CDR2 YYNGEE. V and J are TRBV9 and TRBJ2-7; no firm D call. Sequencing input: peripheral blood. The clonotype was recovered from a woman aged 45-65 years with COVID-19, enrolled during active disease. The CDR3 nucleotides read TGTGCCAGCAGCCCGCGGCCGGAGACCAGCGAGCAGTACTTC. Encoded protein: CASSPRPETSEQYF.